Here is one TCR beta chain with its context. Its cognate antigen has yet to be identified. No much larger clone exists at a distance of one base, and base qualities are not known. The CDR3 starts with the cysteine, ends with the phenylalanine, and has 12 residues. The read is trimmed to its CDR3 DNA, 36 bases read in frame from base 1. V and J lose 1 base and 5 bases, and a span of 5 bases separates them. CDR1 SGHDN and CDR2 FVKESK are derived from the germline V gene. This record belongs to a study of blood T cell repertoires in COVID-19 (dated by TCRdb to 2018 to 2020). Background for the entire study: Samples covering the acute and convalescent phases of COVID-19 were provided by collaborators in the United States, Italy and Spain. A freely available public database, intended as a resource for researchers studying the immune response to SARS-CoV-2, is where the repertoires were released. Where available, HLA class I and class II types were obtained from metadata supplied by the sample provider rather than from assay-based typing. Samples came from the ongoing ImmuneRACE study (first 160 participants) plus 1,254 subjects from 6 global collaborators. Subjects who had been exposed to COVID-19, were actively infected with it, or had recovered from it provided the deeply sampled blood TCRbeta repertoires that made up the dataset. The sample metadata nearly always contained a de-identified subject ID, COVID-19 status, age in years and sex. The prospective study material was composed of cDNA or gDNA derived from T cells, B-cell-depleted T cells, or PBMCs.

TCRbeta CDR3 regions were amplified from genomic DNA using the immunoSEQ Assay, a bias-controlled multiplex PCR. In the authors' own workflow: Within the assay, amplification of reference gene primers was used to estimate how many nucleated cells each sample contained. To quantify the absolute abundance of each unique TCRbeta CDR3 rearrangement, sequence reads were collapsed and filtered. For each sample, productive Simpson clonality was calculated by taking the square root of Simpson's diversity index across productive rearrangements. TCRdb took this table from immuneACCESS and kept in-frame rearrangements with V and J called. Such tables lack part of the clones; where checked against another copy, unresolved V genes explain under half of the gap, and the rest is unexplained. V and J calls and clone size come straight from that table; D and trimming were deduced from the DNA. The sample yields hundreds of thousands of clones; more than 75% were counted once. The ten most abundant clones make up around 0.98% of the sample.

Another Seattle source contributed samples from volunteer blood donors who had recovered from COVID-19. Whole blood was collected in K2EDTA tubes by collaborating institutions according to the institutions' own protocols. Collaborator samples were shipped for TCRbeta analysis as frozen whole blood, isolated PBMCs, or DNA extracted from either sample type. Study-level results and caveats: The quantity of clinical and demographic metadata differed by source and by participant and was supplied without curation.

Material: peripheral blood. This sequence was found in a woman between 35 and 50 years old who had recovered from COVID-19. The chain joins TRBV14 to TRBJ2-5; no confident D gene assignment can be made. CDR3 loop: CASSQARETQYF. In nucleotides, the sequence is TGTGCCAGCAGCCAAGCCCGTGAGACCCAGTACTTC.